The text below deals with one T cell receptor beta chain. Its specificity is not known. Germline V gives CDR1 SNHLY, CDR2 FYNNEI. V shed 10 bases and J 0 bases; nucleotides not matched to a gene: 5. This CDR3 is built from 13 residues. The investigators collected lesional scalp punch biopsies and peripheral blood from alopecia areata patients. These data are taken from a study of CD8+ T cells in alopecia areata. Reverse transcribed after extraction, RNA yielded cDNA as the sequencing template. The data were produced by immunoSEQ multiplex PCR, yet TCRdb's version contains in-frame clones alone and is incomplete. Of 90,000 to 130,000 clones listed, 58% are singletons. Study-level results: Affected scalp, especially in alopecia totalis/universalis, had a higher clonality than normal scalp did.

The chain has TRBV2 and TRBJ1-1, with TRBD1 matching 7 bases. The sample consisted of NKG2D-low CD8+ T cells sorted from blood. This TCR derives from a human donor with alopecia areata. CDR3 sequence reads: CATPGGMNTEAFF. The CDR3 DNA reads TGTGCCACCCCAGGGGGTATGAACACTGAAGCTTTCTTT. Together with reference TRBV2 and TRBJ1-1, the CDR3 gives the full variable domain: EPEVTQTPSHQVTQMGQEVILRCVPISNHLYFYWYRQILGQKVEFLVSFYNNEISEKSEIFDDQFSVERPDGSNFTLKIRSTKLEDSAMYFCATPGGMNTEAFFGQGTRLTVV.